The rows below give T cell receptor beta chains drawn from one sample of a study of cytomegalovirus exposure and HLA in healthy donors. Using immunoSEQ multiplex PCR, the repertoire was profiled, and TCRdb retains in-frame clones only, with some absent. The data show over 250,000 clones, with roughly 89% seen just once and approximately 4.3% held by the top ten. The sequenced material came from PBMCs. The receptors originated from a man aged 35-49 years in good health and CMV-seropositive. The CDR3 runs from the conserved cysteine through the conserved F or W. D genes are given only for firm matches. Some rows have no size entry. The others give once, few or many, or a class for an expanded clone.

abundance: few; j_gene: TRBJ1-4; v_gene: TRBV28; d_gene: -; CDR3aa: CASGLRGEKLFF; CDR3nt: TGTGCCAGCGGGTTGCGAGGAGAAAAACTGTTTTTT
abundance: -; j_gene: TRBJ2-7; v_gene: TRBV7-7; d_gene: -; CDR3aa: CASSLGAGDPYEQYF; CDR3nt: TGTGCTAGCAGCTTAGGGGCAGGGGACCCTTACGAGCAGTACTTC
abundance: -; j_gene: TRBJ2-7; v_gene: TRBV13; d_gene: TRBD2; CDR3aa: CASSQSSGTYEQYF; CDR3nt: TGTGCCAGCAGCCAATCTAGCGGGACCTACGAGCAGTACTTC
abundance: once; j_gene: TRBJ1-4; v_gene: TRBV6-1; d_gene: TRBD1; CDR3aa: CASIIRDRAVEKLFF; CDR3nt: TGTGCCAGCATCATCAGGGACAGGGCTGTGGAAAAACTGTTTTTT
abundance: -; j_gene: TRBJ2-3; v_gene: TRBV2; d_gene: -; CDR3aa: CASSDGDTQYF; CDR3nt: TGTGCCAGCAGTGACGGGGATACGCAGTATTTT
abundance: -; j_gene: TRBJ1-2; v_gene: TRBV2; d_gene: -; CDR3aa: CASRVPANYGYTF; CDR3nt: TGTGCCAGCAGGGTGCCAGCTAACTATGGCTACACCTTC
abundance: -; j_gene: TRBJ2-3; v_gene: TRBV27; d_gene: -; CDR3aa: CASSLRRGRGTDTQYF; CDR3nt: TGTGCCAGCAGTTTACGGAGGGGGAGGGGCACAGATACGCAGTATTTT
abundance: -; j_gene: TRBJ2-1; v_gene: TRBV5-1; d_gene: TRBD2; CDR3aa: CASRLAGGSGNEQFF; CDR3nt: TGCGCCAGCAGACTAGCGGGAGGATCGGGCAATGAGCAGTTCTTC
abundance: -; j_gene: TRBJ2-1; v_gene: TRBV2; d_gene: -; CDR3aa: CASSEGFGPSDEQFF; CDR3nt: TGTGCCAGCAGTGAAGGCTTCGGGCCTAGCGATGAGCAGTTCTTC
abundance: -; j_gene: TRBJ1-1; v_gene: TRBV7-2; d_gene: -; CDR3aa: CASSLLQGQRTEAFF; CDR3nt: TGTGCCAGCAGCTTACTCCAGGGGCAGCGTACTGAAGCTTTCTTT
abundance: few; j_gene: TRBJ2-7; v_gene: TRBV6-5; d_gene: TRBD1; CDR3aa: CASSYHGQGYEQYF; CDR3nt: TGTGCCAGCAGTTACCACGGACAGGGATACGAGCAGTACTTC
abundance: -; j_gene: TRBJ2-3; v_gene: TRBV20-1; d_gene: -; CDR3aa: CSATQGDTQYF; CDR3nt: TGCAGTGCTACACAGGGAGATACGCAGTATTTT
abundance: once; j_gene: TRBJ2-1; v_gene: TRBV11-2; d_gene: TRBD2; CDR3aa: CASSLDIAGNEQFF; CDR3nt: TGTGCCAGCAGCTTAGACATAGCGGGAAATGAGCAGTTCTTC
abundance: -; j_gene: TRBJ2-2; v_gene: TRBV27; d_gene: -; CDR3aa: CASSSNRAHLGGELFF; CDR3nt: TGTGCCAGCAGTTCTAACAGGGCCCATCTGGGCGGGGAGCTGTTTTTT
abundance: few; j_gene: TRBJ2-7; v_gene: TRBV4-3; d_gene: TRBD1; CDR3aa: CASSRGTDSYEQYF; CDR3nt: TGCGCCAGCAGCCGAGGGACAGACTCCTACGAGCAGTACTTC
abundance: -; j_gene: TRBJ2-3; v_gene: TRBV30; d_gene: TRBD2; CDR3aa: CAWTAGVGTDTQYF; CDR3nt: TGTGCCTGGACCGCGGGAGTCGGCACAGATACGCAGTATTTT
abundance: -; j_gene: TRBJ2-1; v_gene: TRBV4-1; d_gene: -; CDR3aa: CASSQEWRDSPQFF; CDR3nt: TGCGCCAGCAGCCAAGAATGGAGGGACAGTCCCCAGTTCTTC
abundance: -; j_gene: TRBJ2-1; v_gene: TRBV15; d_gene: -; CDR3aa: CATSRDVRLGSYNEQFF; CDR3nt: TGTGCCACCAGCAGAGATGTTAGGCTAGGCTCCTACAATGAGCAGTTCTTC
abundance: once; j_gene: TRBJ1-2; v_gene: TRBV28; d_gene: TRBD1; CDR3aa: CASTRQGASYGYTF; CDR3nt: TGTGCCAGCACCCGACAGGGGGCGTCTTATGGCTACACCTTC
abundance: -; j_gene: TRBJ1-5; v_gene: TRBV19; d_gene: -; CDR3aa: CASSPVVAHGNQPQHF; CDR3nt: TGTGCCAGTAGCCCAGTCGTGGCTCACGGCAATCAGCCCCAGCATTTT
abundance: -; j_gene: TRBJ2-7; v_gene: TRBV5-4; d_gene: TRBD2; CDR3aa: CASSWGGNEQYF; CDR3nt: TGTGCCAGCAGCTGGGGGGGTAACGAGCAGTACTTC
abundance: -; j_gene: TRBJ2-3; v_gene: TRBV10-2; d_gene: TRBD2; CDR3aa: CASSDLAGGTDTQYF; CDR3nt: TGCGCCAGCAGTGACCTAGCGGGAGGGACAGATACGCAGTATTTT
abundance: -; j_gene: TRBJ2-7; v_gene: TRBV4-1; d_gene: -; CDR3aa: CASSQTDGGLYEQYF; CDR3nt: TGCGCCAGCAGCCAAACGGACGGGGGACTCTACGAGCAGTACTTC
abundance: -; j_gene: TRBJ2-7; v_gene: TRBV11-2; d_gene: TRBD2; CDR3aa: CASGGRYYEQYF; CDR3nt: TGTGCCAGCGGCGGGAGGTACTACGAGCAGTACTTC
abundance: -; j_gene: TRBJ2-6; v_gene: TRBV5-4; d_gene: TRBD1; CDR3aa: CASSSGQGPSGANVLTF; CDR3nt: TGTGCCAGCAGCTCGGGACAGGGCCCCTCTGGGGCCAACGTCCTGACTTTC
abundance: -; j_gene: TRBJ2-5; v_gene: TRBV18; d_gene: TRBD1; CDR3aa: CASSQRQGQETQYF; CDR3nt: TGTGCCAGCTCACAACGACAGGGACAAGAGACCCAGTACTTC
abundance: -; j_gene: TRBJ2-7; v_gene: TRBV7-9; d_gene: -; CDR3aa: CASSLSPTLRSYEQYF; CDR3nt: TGTGCCAGCAGCTTAAGCCCTACCCTACGTTCCTACGAGCAGTACTTC
abundance: -; j_gene: TRBJ2-5; v_gene: TRBV15; d_gene: TRBD1; CDR3aa: CATRPGGGQETQYF; CDR3nt: TGTGCCACCCGACCAGGGGGCGGCCAAGAGACCCAGTACTTC
abundance: -; j_gene: TRBJ2-7; v_gene: TRBV7-8; d_gene: TRBD1; CDR3aa: CASSRTGQPDYEQYF; CDR3nt: TGTGCCAGCAGCCGGACGGGACAGCCCGACTACGAGCAGTACTTC